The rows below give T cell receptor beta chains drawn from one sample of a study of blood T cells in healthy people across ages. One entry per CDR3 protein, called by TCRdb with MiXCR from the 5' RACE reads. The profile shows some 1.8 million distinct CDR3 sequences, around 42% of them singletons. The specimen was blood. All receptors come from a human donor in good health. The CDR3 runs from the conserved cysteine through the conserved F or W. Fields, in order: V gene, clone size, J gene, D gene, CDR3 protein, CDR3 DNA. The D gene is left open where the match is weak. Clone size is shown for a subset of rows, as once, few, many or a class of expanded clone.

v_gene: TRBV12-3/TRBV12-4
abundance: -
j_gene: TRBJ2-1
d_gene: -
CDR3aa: CASSHTRGYNEQFF
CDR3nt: TGTGCCAGCAGTCACACTAGGGGATACAATGAGCAGTTCTTC

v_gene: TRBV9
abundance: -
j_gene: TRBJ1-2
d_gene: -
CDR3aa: CASSEQGSRNYGYTF
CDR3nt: TGTGCCAGCAGCGAACAGGGTTCTCGAAACTATGGCTACACCTTC

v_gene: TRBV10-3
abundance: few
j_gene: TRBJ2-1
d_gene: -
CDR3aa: CAISARQNYNEQFF
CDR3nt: TGTGCCATCAGTGCTCGGCAGAACTACAATGAGCAGTTCTTC

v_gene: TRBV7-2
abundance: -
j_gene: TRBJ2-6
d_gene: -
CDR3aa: CAGKQASGANVLTF
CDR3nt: TGTGCCGGAAAACAGGCCTCTGGGGCCAACGTCCTGACTTTC

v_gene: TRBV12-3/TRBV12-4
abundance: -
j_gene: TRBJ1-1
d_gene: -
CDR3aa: CASSPAGYRTEAFF
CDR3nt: TGTGCCAGCAGTCCCGCAGGGTATCGCACTGAAGCTTTCTTT

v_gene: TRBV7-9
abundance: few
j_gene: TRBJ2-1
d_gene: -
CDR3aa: CASRPDRGLDNEQFF
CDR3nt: TGTGCCAGCAGGCCAGACAGGGGACTAGACAATGAGCAGTTCTTC

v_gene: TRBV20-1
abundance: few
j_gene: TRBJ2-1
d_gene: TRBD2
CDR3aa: CSASPGLVSEQFF
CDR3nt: TGCAGTGCTAGTCCGGGACTAGTCTCTGAGCAGTTCTTC

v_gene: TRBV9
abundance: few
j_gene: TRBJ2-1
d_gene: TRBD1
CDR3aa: CASSVVQGANEQFF
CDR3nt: TGTGCCAGCAGCGTAGTCCAGGGGGCTAATGAGCAGTTCTTC

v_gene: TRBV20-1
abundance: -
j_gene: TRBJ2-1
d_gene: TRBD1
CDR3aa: CSAKPTPGQSSYNEQFF
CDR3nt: TGCAGTGCTAAGCCCACCCCGGGACAGAGCTCCTACAATGAGCAGTTCTTC

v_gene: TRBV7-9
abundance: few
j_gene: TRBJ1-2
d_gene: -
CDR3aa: CASSSWTVRANYGYTF
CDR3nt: TGTGCCAGCAGCTCCTGGACAGTACGAGCTAACTATGGCTACACCTTC

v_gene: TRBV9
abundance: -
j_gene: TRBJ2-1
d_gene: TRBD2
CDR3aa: CASSVGDSGVWYEQFF
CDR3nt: TGTGCCAGCAGCGTAGGAGATAGCGGGGTCTGGTATGAGCAGTTCTTC

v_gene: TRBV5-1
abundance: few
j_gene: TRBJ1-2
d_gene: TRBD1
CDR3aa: CASSDPGQGLGLGYTF
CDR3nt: TGCGCCAGCAGCGACCCGGGACAGGGGTTGGGGCTTGGCTACACCTTC

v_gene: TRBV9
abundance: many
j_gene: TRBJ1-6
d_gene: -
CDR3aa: CASSRDNSPLHF
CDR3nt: TGTGCCAGCAGCAGGGATAATTCACCCCTCCACTTT

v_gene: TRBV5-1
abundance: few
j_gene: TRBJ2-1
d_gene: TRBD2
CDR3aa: CASSHDRLARNNEQFF
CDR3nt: TGCGCCAGCAGCCACGACAGACTAGCGCGGAACAATGAGCAGTTCTTC

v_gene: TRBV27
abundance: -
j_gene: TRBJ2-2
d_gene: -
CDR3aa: CASSPSRAGELFF
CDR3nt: TGTGCCAGCAGTCCCTCTAGGGCGGGGGAGCTGTTTTTT

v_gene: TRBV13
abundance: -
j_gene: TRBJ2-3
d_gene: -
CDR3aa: CASSLEVFGDTQYF
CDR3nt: TGTGCCAGCAGCTTAGAAGTTTTTGGAGATACGCAGTATTTT

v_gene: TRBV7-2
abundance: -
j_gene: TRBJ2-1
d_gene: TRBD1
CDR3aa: CASSQYRGDEQFF
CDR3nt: TGTGCCAGCAGTCAATACAGGGGGGATGAGCAGTTCTTC

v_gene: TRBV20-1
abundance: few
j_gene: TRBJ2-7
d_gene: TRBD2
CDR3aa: CSAREGGQRGIFYEQYF
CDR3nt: TGCAGTGCTAGAGAGGGAGGGCAGCGGGGGATATTCTACGAGCAGTACTTC

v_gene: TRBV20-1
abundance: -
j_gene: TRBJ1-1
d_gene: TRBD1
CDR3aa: CSATGTEGTEAFF
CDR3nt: TGCAGTGCTACCGGGACAGAGGGGACTGAAGCTTTCTTT

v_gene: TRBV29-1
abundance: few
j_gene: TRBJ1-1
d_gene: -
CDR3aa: CSVEARIGTEAFF
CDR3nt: TGCAGCGTTGAGGCACGGATAGGAACTGAAGCTTTCTTT

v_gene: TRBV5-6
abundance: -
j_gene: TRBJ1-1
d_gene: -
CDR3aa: CASSEGDTEAFF
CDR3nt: TGTGCCAGCAGCGAGGGGGATACTGAAGCTTTCTTT

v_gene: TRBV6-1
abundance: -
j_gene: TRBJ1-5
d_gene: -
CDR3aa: CASTRYQGGNDQPQHF
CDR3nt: TGTGCCAGCACGCGATACCAGGGAGGGAATGATCAGCCCCAGCATTTT

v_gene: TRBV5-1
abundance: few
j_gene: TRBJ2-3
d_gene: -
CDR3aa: CASSSPERGDTQYF
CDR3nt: TGCGCCAGCAGCTCCCCCGAGCGAGGAGATACGCAGTATTTT

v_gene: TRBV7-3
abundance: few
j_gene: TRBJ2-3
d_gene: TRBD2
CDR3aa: CASSPQLAGGPTDTQYF
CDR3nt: TGTGCCAGCAGCCCTCAACTAGCGGGGGGCCCCACAGATACGCAGTATTTT

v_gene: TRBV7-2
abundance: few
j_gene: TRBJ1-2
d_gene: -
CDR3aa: CASSLAGQRGGYTF
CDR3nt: TGTGCCAGCAGCTTAGCTGGGCAGCGGGGTGGCTACACCTTC

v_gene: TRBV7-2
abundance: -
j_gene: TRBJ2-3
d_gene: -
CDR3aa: CASSLWKRSTDTQYF
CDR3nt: TGTGCCAGCAGCTTATGGAAAAGGTCCACAGATACGCAGTATTTT

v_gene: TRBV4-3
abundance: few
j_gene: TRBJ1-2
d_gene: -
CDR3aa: CASTYRGAELHGYTF
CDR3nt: TGCGCCAGCACCTACCGGGGGGCTGAACTACATGGCTACACCTTC

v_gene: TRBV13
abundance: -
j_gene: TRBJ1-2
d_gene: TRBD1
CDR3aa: CASSSYLGTGGYTF
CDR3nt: TGTGCCAGCAGCTCTTATTTGGGGACAGGGGGCTACACCTTC

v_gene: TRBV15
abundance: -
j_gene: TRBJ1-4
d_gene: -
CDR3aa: CATSRARGVVEKLFF
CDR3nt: TGTGCCACCAGCAGAGCCCGGGGGGTTGTAGAAAAACTGTTTTTT

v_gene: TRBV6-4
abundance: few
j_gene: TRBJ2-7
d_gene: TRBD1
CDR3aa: CASSHQGASYEQYF
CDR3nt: TGTGCCAGCAGTCACCAGGGGGCCTCCTACGAGCAGTACTTC

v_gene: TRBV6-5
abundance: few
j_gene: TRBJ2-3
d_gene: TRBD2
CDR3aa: CASSYGVPPGLAGVSTDTQYF
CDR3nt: TGTGCCAGCAGTTACGGGGTTCCTCCGGGACTAGCGGGGGTCAGCACAGATACGCAGTATTTT

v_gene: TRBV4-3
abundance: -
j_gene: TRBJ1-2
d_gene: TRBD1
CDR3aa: CASSVSTGITYGYTF
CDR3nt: TGCGCCAGCAGTGTCTCGACAGGGATCACTTATGGCTACACCTTC

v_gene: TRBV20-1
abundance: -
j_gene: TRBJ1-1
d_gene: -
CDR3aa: CSARGPGQANTEAFF
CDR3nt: TGCAGTGCTAGAGGCCCCGGGCAGGCTAACACTGAAGCTTTCTTT

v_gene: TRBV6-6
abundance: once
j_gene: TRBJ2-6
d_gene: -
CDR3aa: CASSYSSASGANVLTF
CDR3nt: TGTGCCAGCAGTTACAGTTCGGCGTCTGGGGCCAACGTCCTGACTTTC

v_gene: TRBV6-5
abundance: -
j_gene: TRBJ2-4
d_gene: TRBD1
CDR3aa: CASSLDRGEEQYF
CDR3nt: TGTGCCAGCAGCCTAGACAGGGGCGAGGAGCAGTACTTC

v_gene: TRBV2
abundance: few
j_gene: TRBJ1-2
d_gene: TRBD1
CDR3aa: CASSHPGQDYGYTF
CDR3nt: TGTGCCAGCAGCCATCCGGGACAGGACTATGGCTACACCTTC

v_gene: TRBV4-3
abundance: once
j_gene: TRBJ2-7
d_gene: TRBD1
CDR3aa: CASSQGQGQRYEQYF
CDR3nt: TGCGCCAGCAGCCAAGGACAGGGGCAGAGGTACGAGCAGTACTTC

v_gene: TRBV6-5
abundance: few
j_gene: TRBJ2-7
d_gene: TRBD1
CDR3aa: CASSYGQGPTYEQYF
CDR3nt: TGTGCCAGCAGTTATGGACAGGGGCCAACCTACGAGCAGTACTTC

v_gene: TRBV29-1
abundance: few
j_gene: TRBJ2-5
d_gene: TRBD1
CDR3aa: CSVEDRDRGEETQYF
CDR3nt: TGCAGCGTTGAAGATCGGGACAGGGGGGAAGAGACCCAGTACTTC

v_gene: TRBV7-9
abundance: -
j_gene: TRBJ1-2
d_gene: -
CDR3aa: CASSTNAGVSDYGYTF
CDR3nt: TGTGCCAGCAGTACGAACGCAGGGGTCTCGGACTATGGCTACACCTTC

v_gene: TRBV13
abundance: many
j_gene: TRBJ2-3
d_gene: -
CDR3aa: CASSSPRGDTQYF
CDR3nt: TGTGCCAGCAGCTCCCCCCGCGGCGATACGCAGTATTTT

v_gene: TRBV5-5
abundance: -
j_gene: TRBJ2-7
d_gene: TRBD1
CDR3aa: CAGSLYGREGAPYEQYF
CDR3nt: TGTGCCGGCAGCTTGTACGGGCGTGAGGGGGCCCCCTACGAGCAGTACTTC

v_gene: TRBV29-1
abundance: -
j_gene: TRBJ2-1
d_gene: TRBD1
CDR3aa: CSVVLGQAYNEQFF
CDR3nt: TGCAGCGTTGTATTGGGACAGGCCTACAATGAGCAGTTCTTC

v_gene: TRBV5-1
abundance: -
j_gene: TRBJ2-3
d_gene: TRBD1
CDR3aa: CASSGTGIATDTQYF
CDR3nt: TGCGCCAGCAGCGGGACAGGGATTGCCACAGATACGCAGTATTTT

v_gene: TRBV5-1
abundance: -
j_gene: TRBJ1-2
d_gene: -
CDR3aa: CASSPTGTPNYGYTF
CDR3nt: TGCGCCAGCAGCCCGACCGGGACACCTAACTATGGCTACACCTTC

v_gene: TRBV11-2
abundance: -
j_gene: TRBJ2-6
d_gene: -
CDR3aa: CASSLVSRGTGANVLTF
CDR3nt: TGTGCCAGCAGCTTAGTATCTCGGGGAACTGGGGCCAACGTCCTGACTTTC

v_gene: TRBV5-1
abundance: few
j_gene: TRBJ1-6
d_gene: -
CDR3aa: CASTLDSGGSPLHF
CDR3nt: TGCGCCAGCACCCTCGACAGCGGAGGGTCACCCCTCCACTTT

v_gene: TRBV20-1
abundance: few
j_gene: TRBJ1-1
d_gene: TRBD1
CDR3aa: CSASQGRNTEAFF
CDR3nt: TGCAGTGCCTCACAGGGGAGAAACACTGAAGCTTTCTTT

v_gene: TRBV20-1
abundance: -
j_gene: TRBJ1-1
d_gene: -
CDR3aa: CSASIGTDLRDTEAFF
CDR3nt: TGTAGTGCTTCCATTGGGACCGACCTCCGGGACACTGAAGCTTTCTTT

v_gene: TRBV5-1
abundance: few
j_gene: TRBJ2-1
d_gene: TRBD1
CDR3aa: CASSLLPGTGGNEQFF
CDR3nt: TGCGCCAGCAGCTTATTACCCGGGACAGGGGGCAATGAGCAGTTCTTC

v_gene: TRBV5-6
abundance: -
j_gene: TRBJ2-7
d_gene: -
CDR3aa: CASSRGPYYEQYF
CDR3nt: TGTGCCAGCAGCCGGGGACCGTACTACGAGCAGTACTTC

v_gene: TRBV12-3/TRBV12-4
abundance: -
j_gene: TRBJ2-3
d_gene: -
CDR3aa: CASSLYAGIVTQYF
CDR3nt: TGTGCCAGCAGTTTGTACGCAGGCATTGTTACGCAGTATTTT

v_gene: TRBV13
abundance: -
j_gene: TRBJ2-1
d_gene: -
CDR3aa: CASSSEGIRSAYNEQFF
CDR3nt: TGTGCCAGCAGCTCCGAGGGGATTCGGAGCGCCTACAATGAGCAGTTCTTC

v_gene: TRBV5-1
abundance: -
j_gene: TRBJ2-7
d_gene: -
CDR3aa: CASGWDPTYEQYF
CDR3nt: TGCGCCAGCGGCTGGGACCCAACCTACGAGCAGTACTTC

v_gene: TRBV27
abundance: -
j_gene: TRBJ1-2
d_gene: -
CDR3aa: CASRHNRDDNYGYTF
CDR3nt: TGTGCCAGCAGGCACAACCGGGACGATAACTATGGCTACACCTTC